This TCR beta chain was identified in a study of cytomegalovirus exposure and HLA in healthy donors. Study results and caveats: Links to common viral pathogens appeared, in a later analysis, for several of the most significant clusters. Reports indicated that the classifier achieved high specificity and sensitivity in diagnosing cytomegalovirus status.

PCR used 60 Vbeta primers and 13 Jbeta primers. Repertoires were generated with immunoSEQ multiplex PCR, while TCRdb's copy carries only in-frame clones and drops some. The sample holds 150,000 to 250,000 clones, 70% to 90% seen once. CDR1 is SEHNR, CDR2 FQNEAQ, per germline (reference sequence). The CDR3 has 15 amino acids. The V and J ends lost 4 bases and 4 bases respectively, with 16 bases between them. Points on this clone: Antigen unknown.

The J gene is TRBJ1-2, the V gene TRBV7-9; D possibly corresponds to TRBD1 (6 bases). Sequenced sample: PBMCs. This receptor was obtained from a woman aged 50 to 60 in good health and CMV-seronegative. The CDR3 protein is CASSYGQLYVYGYTF. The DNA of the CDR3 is TGTGCCAGCAGCTACGGACAGCTTTATGTCTATGGCTACACCTTC.